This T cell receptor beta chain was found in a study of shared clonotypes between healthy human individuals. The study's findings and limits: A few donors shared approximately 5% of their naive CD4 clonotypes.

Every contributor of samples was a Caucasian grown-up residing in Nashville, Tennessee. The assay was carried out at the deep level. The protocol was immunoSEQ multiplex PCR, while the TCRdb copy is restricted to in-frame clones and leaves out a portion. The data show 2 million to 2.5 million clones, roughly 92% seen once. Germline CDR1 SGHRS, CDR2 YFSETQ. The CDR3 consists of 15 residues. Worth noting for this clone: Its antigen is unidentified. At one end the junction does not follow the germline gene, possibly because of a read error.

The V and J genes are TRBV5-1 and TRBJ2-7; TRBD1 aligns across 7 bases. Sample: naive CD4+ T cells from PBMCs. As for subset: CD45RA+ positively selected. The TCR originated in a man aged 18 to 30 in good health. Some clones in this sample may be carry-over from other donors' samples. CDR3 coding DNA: TGCGCCAGCAGCTTGCAGGGACAGTACTCCGACGAGCAGTACTTC. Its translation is CASSLQGQYSDEQYF. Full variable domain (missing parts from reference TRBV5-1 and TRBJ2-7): KAGVTQTPRYLIKTRGQQVTLSCSPISGHRSVSWYQQTPGQGLQFLFEYFSETQRNKGNFPGRFSGRQFSNSRSEMNVSTLELGDSALYLCASSLQGQYSDEQYFGPGTRLTVT.